The clone carrying this TCR beta chain was seen repeatedly, ten times or more. Antigen: not known. This sample is part of a study of blood T cells in healthy people across ages. CDR1 and CDR2 from the germline V gene are SGHTS and YDEGEE. The length of the CDR3 is 16 residues. Losses at the gene ends were 0 bases for V and 4 bases for J; bases not matched to a gene: 2. The authors ran a second PCR of 7 to 11 cycles using a sample-barcoded 5' primer and a J-beta primer mix. MiXCR, applied by TCRdb to the 5' RACE reads, yields one record per CDR3 protein. The sample carries 590,000 or so distinct CDR3 sequences, approximately 30% recorded once. Study observations and caveats: Comparison with aged donors showed that long-lived donors had more naive CD4+ cells and higher diversity. The study found TCR beta diversity correlated strongly with naive T cell percentage.

The receptor comes from a woman aged 80 or over in good health. The sequenced material came from blood. The rearrangement joins TRBV5-8 to TRBJ2-3; TRBD2 matches 13 bases. The chain's CDR3 is CASSLGTSGGPDTQYF. As DNA, the CDR3 is TGTGCCAGCAGCTTGGGGACTAGCGGGGGACCAGATACGCAGTATTTT.